These 13 T cell receptor beta chains originate from one sample sequenced in a study of blood T cell repertoires in COVID-19. Produced via immunoSEQ multiplex PCR; TCRdb's table is partial and in-frame only. The sample has about 100,000 clones, about 80% seen once; the top ten hold around 4.4%. Sequencing used peripheral blood. These receptors all come from an older man with acute or convalescent COVID-19.

The CDR3 DNA follows: TGTGCTAGTGGTTTGGAGACAGGGTCCGAGCAGTACTTC. Residues: CASGLETGSEQYF. V and J are TRBV12-5 and TRBJ2-7, with 7 bases matching TRBD1. With V trimmed by 1 base and J by 6 bases, 3 bases remained unmatched. CDR1 is LGHNT, CDR2 FRNRAP, per germline. The CDR3 covers 13 residues.

The chain joins TRBV7-3 to TRBJ2-6, with 12 nucleotides matching TRBD1. The CDR3 has 16 residues. Germline CDR1 and CDR2: SGHTA and FQGTGA. The J segment lost 4 bases and the V segment lost 7 bases, leaving 5 bases of the junction unmatched. CDR3 in DNA: TGTGCCAGCACCCCGGGACAGGGGGCAGGGGCCAACGTCCTGACTTTC. Translated: CASTPGQGAGANVLTF.

The table lists this clone with a few counts. This chain joins TRBV5-1 and TRBJ1-6; perhaps TRBD1 as D (6 bases). The CDR3 sequence is 15 residues long. V was clipped by 4 bases and J by 8 bases, with 16 bases between them. CDR1 is SGHRS, CDR2 YFSETQ, per germline. The chain's CDR3 is CASSLQGESHSPLHF. The CDR3 bases are TGCGCCAGCAGCCTACAGGGAGAAAGTCATTCACCCCTCCACTTT.

This clone was counted at least ten times. This chain uses TRBV10-1 with TRBJ1-1; possible D gene TRBD1, 6 bases. Trimming took 5 bases from V and 1 from J, leaving 8 bases between them. Germline lookup yields CDR1 WNHNN and CDR2 SYGVQD (reference sequence). CDR3 length equals 13 residues. This CDR3 reads CASSLTGNTEAFF. In DNA, the CDR3 is TGCGCCAGCAGTCTGACAGGGAACACTGAAGCTTTCTTT.

The chain has TRBV5-1 and TRBJ2-3; 12 bases agree with TRBD2. V lost 5 bases, J lost 0 bases, and 10 bases stayed unmatched. Per the germline V gene, CDR1 is SGHRS and CDR2 is YFSETQ. This CDR3 region has 18 residues. The CDR3 DNA is TGCGCCAGCAGGAAGGCTAGCGGGGGGGCCTACAGCACAGATACGCAGTATTTT. Translation gives CASRKASGGAYSTDTQYF.

A note on this clone: Its ends do not fully match the called genes, so a read error is possible. The rearrangement joins TRBV18 to TRBJ2-2; D is perhaps TRBD2 (5 bases). CDR3 size: 16 residues. Germline-derived CDR1 and CDR2 are KGHSH and LQKENI. The CDR3 nucleotides read TGTGCCAGCTCACCTCGGGGTCCACGGAACGCCGGGGAGCTGTTTTTT. Protein sequence: CASSPRGPRNAGELFF.

This chain links TRBV19 with TRBJ2-5; 8 bases align to TRBD1. Germline V gene sequence: CDR1 LNHDA, CDR2 SQIVND (reference sequence). V was clipped by 6 bases and J by 3 bases; unmatched bases: 12. The CDR3 totals 16 residues. The CDR3 loop is CASSRGQGAVEETQYF. Here the CDR3 DNA reads TGTGCCAGTAGCCGCGGTCAGGGGGCCGTAGAAGAGACCCAGTACTTC.

This chain joins TRBV19 and TRBJ1-5, with 10 bases identical to TRBD1. This CDR3 has 13 residues. The V gene end was trimmed by 6 bases and the J gene end by 5 bases; junction bases not matched to a gene: 1. Germline CDR1 is LNHDA and CDR2 is SQIVND (reference sequence). CDR3 residues: CASRGTGDQPQHF. The CDR3 nucleotides read TGTGCCAGTAGGGGGACAGGGGATCAGCCCCAGCATTTT.

This chain joins TRBV19 and TRBJ1-5; TRBD1 matches at 9 bases. This CDR3 is built from 15 residues. The V gene's germline CDR1 is LNHDA and CDR2 SQIVND (reference sequence). V dropped 7 bases and J dropped 5; count of bases not matched to a gene: 9. The CDR3 sequence is CASKIRGQGHQPQHF. The DNA for the CDR3 is TGTGCCAGTAAAATCCGGGGACAGGGACATCAGCCCCAGCATTTT. The full variable domain, in which reference TRBV19 and TRBJ1-5 provide the parts outside the CDR3, is DGGITQSPKYLFRKEGQNVTLSCEQNLNHDAMYWYRQDPGQGLRLIYYSQIVNDFQKGDIAEGYSVSREKKESFPLTVTSAQKNPTAFYLCASKIRGQGHQPQHFGDGTRLSIL.

The gene calls are TRBV5-1 and TRBJ1-1; no reliable D call. The V end was cut by 0 bases, the J end by 0 bases, with 12 bases between. Germline-derived CDR1 and CDR2 are SGHRS and YFSETQ. The CDR3 covers 16 residues. The CDR3 protein is CASSLAHGSMNTEAFF. CDR3 nucleotides: TGCGCCAGCAGCTTGGCCCACGGGTCAATGAACACTGAAGCTTTCTTT.

This clone has only one observation. The rearrangement links TRBV7-2 to TRBJ2-1, with 7 bases lining up with TRBD1. The junction had 9 bases not matched to a gene; V was cut back by 3 bases and J by 10 bases. The CDR3 runs 14 residues. Germline CDR1 is SGHTA and CDR2 is FQGNSA. The CDR3 region is CASSLDSSRGEQFF. The CDR3 DNA is TGTGCCAGCAGCTTGGACTCTTCCAGGGGGGAGCAGTTCTTC.

The rearrangement uses TRBV10-3 and TRBJ1-1; D is uncertain. Trimming took off 6 bases at V and 5 bases at J, with 16 bases between the two ends. CDR1 ENHRY and CDR2 SYGVKD come from the germline V gene. This CDR3 spans 14 amino acids. The CDR3 region has the DNA TGTGCCATCAGCCTAGTCGCGGAAGGTACTGAAGCTTTCTTT. Protein sequence: CAISLVAEGTEAFF.

The chain recombines TRBV3-1 (or the pseudogene TRBV3-2) with TRBJ1-2; D ambiguous. Looked up from germline, CDR1 is LGHDT and CDR2 is YNNKEL (reference sequence). V was shortened by 1 base and J by 3 bases, with 15 bases between the two germline ends. This CDR3 spans 16 amino acids. CDR3 sequence: CASSQAFPLQYYGYTF. The CDR3 DNA is TGTGCCAGCAGCCAAGCATTCCCGTTACAGTACTATGGCTACACCTTC.